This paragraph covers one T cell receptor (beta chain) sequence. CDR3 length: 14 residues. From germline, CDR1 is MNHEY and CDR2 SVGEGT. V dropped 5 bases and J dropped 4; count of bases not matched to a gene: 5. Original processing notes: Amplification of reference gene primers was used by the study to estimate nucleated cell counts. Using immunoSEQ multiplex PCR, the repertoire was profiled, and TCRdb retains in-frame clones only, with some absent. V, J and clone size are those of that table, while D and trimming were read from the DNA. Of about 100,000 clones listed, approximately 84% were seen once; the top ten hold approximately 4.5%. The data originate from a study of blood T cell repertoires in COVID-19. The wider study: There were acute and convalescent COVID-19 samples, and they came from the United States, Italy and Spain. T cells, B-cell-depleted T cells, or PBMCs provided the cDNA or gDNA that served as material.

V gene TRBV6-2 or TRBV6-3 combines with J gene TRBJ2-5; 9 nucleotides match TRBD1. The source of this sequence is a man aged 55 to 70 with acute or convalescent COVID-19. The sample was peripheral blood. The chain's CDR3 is CASSTRDRAETQYF. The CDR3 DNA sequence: TGTGCCAGCAGTACCCGGGACAGGGCAGAGACCCAGTACTTC.